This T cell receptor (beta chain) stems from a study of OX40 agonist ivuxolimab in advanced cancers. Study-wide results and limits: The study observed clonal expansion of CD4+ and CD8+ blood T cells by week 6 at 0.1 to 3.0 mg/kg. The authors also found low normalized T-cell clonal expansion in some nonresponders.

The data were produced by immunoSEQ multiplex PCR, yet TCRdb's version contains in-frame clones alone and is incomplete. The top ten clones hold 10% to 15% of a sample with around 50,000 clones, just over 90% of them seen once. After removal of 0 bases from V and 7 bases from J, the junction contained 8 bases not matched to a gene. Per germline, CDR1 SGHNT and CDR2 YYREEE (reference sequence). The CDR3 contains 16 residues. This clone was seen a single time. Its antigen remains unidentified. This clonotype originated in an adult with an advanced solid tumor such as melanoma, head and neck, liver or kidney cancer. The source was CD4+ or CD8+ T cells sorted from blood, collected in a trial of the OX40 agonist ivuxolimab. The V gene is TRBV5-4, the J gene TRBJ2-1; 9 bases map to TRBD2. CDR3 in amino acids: CASSLVGRGGWNEQFF. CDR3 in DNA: TGTGCCAGCAGCTTGGTCGGGCGGGGGGGTTGGAATGAGCAGTTCTTC.